This T cell receptor beta chain is drawn from a study of blood T cell repertoires in COVID-19. Study-wide context: The United States, Italy and Spain supplied acute and convalescent COVID-19 samples.

Recruitment covered 25 or so US areas and drew participants whose ages spanned about 18 to 95 years. Sequencing used immunoSEQ multiplex PCR; TCRdb keeps in-frame clones, though not all of them. The sample has hundreds of thousands of clones, around nine tenths seen once. In germline, CDR1 is LGHNT, CDR2 FRNRAP. The V and J ends lost 0 bases and 5 bases respectively, with 13 bases between them. CDR3 length equals 15 residues. The sequenced material came from PBMCs or T cells enriched from blood (not recorded which). The receptor was derived from a woman younger than 30 who had recovered from COVID-19. The rearrangement links TRBV12-5 to TRBJ1-2; D not resolved. The CDR3 DNA reads as TGTGCTAGTGGTTTGGTCCGAATCGGTGATTATGGCTACACCTTC. Translation gives CASGLVRIGDYGYTF.